Sequencing of this T cell receptor beta chain was carried out in a study of beta chain features in type 1 diabetes. Comments on this clone: Its target is not known.

General study findings and limits: There was a possibility that cDNA sequencing over-represented cells with high TCR expression.

Stem cell-like memory, regulatory, central memory and naive CD4+ cells were sorted via CD45RO/CCR7/CD25/CD127/CD95/CD27. The purity of all sorted populations exceeded 95%. Isolated RNA was reverse transcribed in full, so expressed TCRB transcripts were sequenced. TCRdb's table, derived via immunoSEQ multiplex PCR, lists solely in-frame clones and lacks some. The profile shows about 140,000 clones, around a tenth of them singletons. Sequencing was performed on central memory CD4+ T cells from blood. This TCR was sampled from a middle-aged woman in good health.

This CDR3 reads CASSLGGDGGYTF. CDR3 in DNA: TGCGCCAGCAGCTTGGGGGGGGACGGTGGCTACACCTTC. The V gene is TRBV5-1, the J gene TRBJ1-2, with a possible D match to TRBD1 (5 bases). Germline V CDR1 and CDR2: SGHRS, YFSETQ. This CDR3 has 13 residues. V dropped 0 bases and J dropped 7 bases, with 10 bases sitting between them.